This T cell receptor beta chain was documented in a study of blood T cell repertoires in COVID-19. Repertoires were generated with immunoSEQ multiplex PCR, while TCRdb's copy carries only in-frame clones and drops some. The sample lists some 77,000 clones, roughly 85% occurring once. V was pared by 0 bases and J by 4 bases, with 10 bases between. The length of the CDR3 is 15 residues. Germline V gene data show CDR1 as LNHNV and CDR2 as YYDKDF (reference sequence). The chain joins TRBV15 to TRBJ1-5, with D possibly TRBD1 on 5 matching bases. Sequenced material: peripheral blood. This sequence originates from a woman aged 55-69 years with acute or convalescent COVID-19. CDR3 protein: CATSRDGGGNQPQHF. The CDR3, as DNA: TGTGCCACCAGCAGAGATGGGGGGGGTAATCAGCCCCAGCATTTT.